This record concerns one TCR beta chain sequence. The target antigen is unknown. TCRdb's table, derived via immunoSEQ multiplex PCR, lists solely in-frame clones and lacks some. The repertoire consists of about 82,000 clones, with roughly 92% occurring once and the leading ten covering around 0.7%. The V gene lost 5 bases and the J gene lost 3 bases, with 11 bases spanning the gap. The CDR3 sequence is 13 residues long. CDR1 and CDR2 (germline): SGHKS, YYEKEE (reference sequence). The sample comes from a study of OX40 agonist ivuxolimab in advanced cancers. As for the study in general: Dose-escalation cases comprised hepatocellular carcinoma, melanoma, renal cell or head and neck cancer. Study-wide results and limits: Averaging showed that CD8+ T cells had more expanded clones than CD4+ did. Low levels of normalized T-cell clonal expansion also appeared in some nonresponders. Clones of CD4+ and CD8+ blood T cells grew by week 6 at doses of 0.1 to 3.0 mg/kg.

This chain links TRBV5-5 with TRBJ1-1; TRBD1 is a possible D gene (5 bases). The receptor was isolated from an adult with an advanced solid tumor such as melanoma, head and neck, liver or kidney cancer. This material consisted of CD4+ or CD8+ T cells sorted from blood, taken in a trial of the OX40 agonist ivuxolimab. The CDR3 protein is CASSIQEDTEAFF. The CDR3, as DNA: TGTGCCAGCAGTATACAGGAGGACACTGAAGCTTTCTTT.